The source of this TCR beta chain is a study of PD-L1 blockade in urothelial cancer. Study in general: Patients initiated atezolizumab in about 2014 at 1,200 mg intravenously every 3 weeks. Anywhere from 0 to 3 prior chemotherapy regimens had been received by patients. The authors examined blood 3 weeks (second dose) and 6 weeks after treatment start.

Germline assignment: CDR1 KGHSH and CDR2 LQKENI. The CDR3 is made up of 14 amino acids. Between the trimmed V and J ends, which lost 0 bases and 2 bases, there was a span of 6 bases. Time point reported: pretreatment peripheral blood. Spiking of synthetic TCR analog templates was performed in each PCR. Assay used: immunoSEQ multiplex PCR; TCRdb lists only in-frame clones, some missing. The data contain over 100,000 clones, 84% of them singletons. Sample: PBMCs, taken around atezolizumab (anti-PD-L1) treatment. V and J are TRBV18 and TRBJ2-3; D remains ambiguous. The source of this sequence is a man in his fifties or sixties with urothelial cancer. The CDR3 sequence: CASSPPAPTDTQYF. As DNA, the CDR3 is TGTGCCAGCTCACCACCCGCGCCCACAGATACGCAGTATTTT.